A selection of T cell receptor beta chains follows, all from one sample in a study of vaccination effects on CD4 cells after COVID-19. Here immunoSEQ multiplex PCR was the method, and the copy in TCRdb shows in-frame clones only, minus some. The sample has 40,000 to 50,000 clones, around 68% seen once. These receptors' antigens are unknown. Here the sequenced sample was CD4+ T cells from PBMCs cultured with HCoV-OC43 spike peptides, taken before COVID-19 vaccination. Receptors were obtained from a human donor who received a COVID-19 vaccine. Both conserved end residues are part of each CDR3. The D gene is left open where the match is weak. Some rows mark clone size as missing; the rest say once, few, many or name a class of expanded clone.

TRBV4-1	14	.	TRBJ1-2	.	TGCGCCAGCAGCCCCAGGGGAGTGGGCTATGGCTACACCTTC	CASSPRGVGYGYTF
TRBV30	15	.	TRBJ1-6	.	TGTGCCTGGAGTTATGGGGGCTCCTATAATTCACCCCTCCACTTT	CAWSYGGSYNSPLHF
TRBV6-1	14	.	TRBJ1-6	TRBD1	TGTGCCAGCAGTGAGACAGGGGGCCATTCACCCCTCCACTTT	CASSETGGHSPLHF
TRBV28	14	.	TRBJ2-5	.	TGTGCCAGCAGTTTTGTCGGGGGCCAAGAGACCCAGTACTTC	CASSFVGGQETQYF
TRBV4-2	18	.	TRBJ1-1	TRBD1	TGTGCCAGCAGCCAAGGGAACATAATGGGACAGGGGGCTGGTGAAGCTTTCTTT	CASSQGNIMGQGAGEAFF
TRBV5-8	13	few	TRBJ1-1	.	TGTGCCAGCAGCTTGGCCTGGCTGATTGAAGCTTTCTTT	CASSLAWLIEAFF
TRBV5-6	13	.	TRBJ2-5	.	TGTGCCAGCACCGCGGGGAGGCTGGAGACCCAGTACTTC	CASTAGRLETQYF
TRBV14	13	.	TRBJ1-1	.	TGTGCCAGCAGCCAAGAGACTGGAAGTGAAGCTTTCTTT	CASSQETGSEAFF
TRBV4-3	18	.	TRBJ1-2	TRBD1	TGCGCCAGCAGCCAAGAATTCTTCCCGGGACAGGGATTCTATGGCTACACCTTC	CASSQEFFPGQGFYGYTF
TRBV3-1/TRBV3-2	14	.	TRBJ1-1	TRBD1	TGTGCCAGCAGCCTCGGACAGGGAAACGCTGAAGCTTTCTTT	CASSLGQGNAEAFF
TRBV10-3	16	.	TRBJ2-7	.	TGTGCCATCAGTGACTCCGTCACAGGGTACTCCTACGAGCAGTACTTC	CAISDSVTGYSYEQYF
TRBV5-1	15	medium-sized	TRBJ2-3	TRBD1	TGCGCCAGCAGCTTGGGGAGACAGGGGGCAGATACGCAGTATTTT	CASSLGRQGADTQYF
TRBV11-2	16	.	TRBJ2-3	.	TGTGCCAGCAGCTTAGGGCTCACCCCTAGCACAGATACGCAGTATTTT	CASSLGLTPSTDTQYF
TRBV4-1	16	.	TRBJ2-5	TRBD1	TGCGCCAGCAGCCAAGGGCAAGGAACAGGGGTAGAGACCCAGTACTTC	CASSQGQGTGVETQYF
TRBV2	15	.	TRBJ1-1	.	TGTGCCAGCAGTGGCTTATTAGGGGCGGGGACTGAAGCTTTCTTT	CASSGLLGAGTEAFF
TRBV4-1	15	.	TRBJ1-1	.	TGCGCCAGCAGCCAAGGGGACGGGGGAAACACTGAAGCTTTCTTT	CASSQGDGGNTEAFF
TRBV9	15	.	TRBJ2-2	TRBD2	TGTGCCAGCAGCGTAGACGGGGGGACCGCGGGGGAGCTGTTTTTT	CASSVDGGTAGELFF
TRBV11-3	15	.	TRBJ2-2	TRBD1	TGTGCCAGCAGCTTAGACAGGGGGCAAACCGGGGAGCTGTTTTTT	CASSLDRGQTGELFF
TRBV6-6	14	.	TRBJ2-2	.	TGTGCCAGCTCTCCGGACGGTAACACCGGGGAGCTGTTTTTT	CASSPDGNTGELFF
TRBV7-9	15	.	TRBJ2-3	TRBD1	TGTGCCAGCAGCTTAGGACAGGGACACACAGATACGCAGTATTTT	CASSLGQGHTDTQYF
TRBV6-6	18	.	TRBJ1-2	TRBD1	TGTGCCAGCAGTCGGAGACGGGGACAGGGGGTCCCTAACTATGGCTACACCTTC	CASSRRRGQGVPNYGYTF
TRBV5-1	13	.	TRBJ1-1	.	TGCGCCAGCAGCTTGGCGGCTAACACTGAAGCTTTCTTT	CASSLAANTEAFF
TRBV15	15	.	TRBJ2-2	.	TGTGCCACCAGCAGGCCCGGGGGAAACACCGGGGAGCTGTTTTTT	CATSRPGGNTGELFF